Listed below are T cell receptor beta chains from one sample, sequenced in a study of cytomegalovirus exposure and HLA in healthy donors. Sequencing used immunoSEQ multiplex PCR; TCRdb keeps in-frame clones, though not all of them. This table holds about 190,000 clones, approximately 79% found once. The sequenced sample was PBMCs. These receptors originate from a young woman in good health and CMV-seronegative. CDR3s include the opening cysteine and the closing phenylalanine or tryptophan. Each record gives: clone size, J gene, D gene, V gene, CDR3 length, CDR3 DNA, CDR3 protein. A D gene is named only where the DNA matches it firmly. The listing skips clone size in some rows; elsewhere it reads once, few, many or a size class.

clone_size: .; j_call: TRBJ2-7; d_call: TRBD1; v_call: TRBV14; cdr3_length: 15; cdr3_nt: TGTGCCAGCAGCTTTGGACAGGGGGCACGGTACGAGCAGTACTTC; cdr3_aa: CASSFGQGARYEQYF
clone_size: .; j_call: TRBJ1-1; d_call: TRBD1; v_call: TRBV7-3; cdr3_length: 14; cdr3_nt: TGTGCCAGCAGCGGAGGGACAGGGTACGCTGAAGCTTTCTTT; cdr3_aa: CASSGGTGYAEAFF
clone_size: .; j_call: TRBJ2-1; d_call: TRBD2; v_call: TRBV27; cdr3_length: 14; cdr3_nt: TGTGCCAGCAGTTTAGCGGGGGGGCTTAGTGAGCAGTTCTTC; cdr3_aa: CASSLAGGLSEQFF
clone_size: .; j_call: TRBJ1-5; d_call: TRBD1; v_call: TRBV2; cdr3_length: 14; cdr3_nt: TGTGCCAGCAGTCCGACAGGGGTCAATCAGCCCCAGCATTTT; cdr3_aa: CASSPTGVNQPQHF
clone_size: .; j_call: TRBJ2-7; d_call: .; v_call: TRBV29-1; cdr3_length: 11; cdr3_nt: TGCAGCGTTTTGACAGGATACGAGCAGTACTTC; cdr3_aa: CSVLTGYEQYF
clone_size: .; j_call: TRBJ1-3; d_call: .; v_call: TRBV5-8; cdr3_length: 14; cdr3_nt: TGTGCCAGCAGCTGGTCGAGCTCTGGAAACACCATATATTTT; cdr3_aa: CASSWSSSGNTIYF
clone_size: .; j_call: TRBJ1-2; d_call: .; v_call: TRBV19; cdr3_length: 13; cdr3_nt: TGTGCCAGTAGTTACAGGGAGAACTATGGCTACACCTTC; cdr3_aa: CASSYRENYGYTF
clone_size: .; j_call: TRBJ2-3; d_call: TRBD1; v_call: TRBV28; cdr3_length: 16; cdr3_nt: TGTGCCAGCCGAGCCGACAGGGGGATAGCAGCAGATACGCAGTATTTT; cdr3_aa: CASRADRGIAADTQYF
clone_size: .; j_call: TRBJ1-2; d_call: TRBD1; v_call: TRBV27; cdr3_length: 14; cdr3_nt: TGTGCCAGCAGTTTCTCCCAGGGGGGCTATGGCTACACCTTC; cdr3_aa: CASSFSQGGYGYTF
clone_size: .; j_call: TRBJ2-1; d_call: TRBD2; v_call: TRBV28; cdr3_length: 15; cdr3_nt: TGTGCCAGCAGTTCCGGGACTAGCGTGATCAGTGAGCAGTTCTTC; cdr3_aa: CASSSGTSVISEQFF
clone_size: .; j_call: TRBJ1-3; d_call: .; v_call: TRBV5-8; cdr3_length: 14; cdr3_nt: TGTGCCAGCAGCTTGGTAACAACTGGAAACACCATATATTTT; cdr3_aa: CASSLVTTGNTIYF
clone_size: .; j_call: TRBJ2-3; d_call: .; v_call: TRBV4-1; cdr3_length: 17; cdr3_nt: TGCGCCAGCAGCCAAGATCCAGCGGAAGGTAGCACAGATACGCAGTATTTT; cdr3_aa: CASSQDPAEGSTDTQYF
clone_size: .; j_call: TRBJ1-3; d_call: TRBD1; v_call: TRBV28; cdr3_length: 15; cdr3_nt: TGTGCCAGCATTCGGGACAGGAACTCTGGAAACACCATATATTTT; cdr3_aa: CASIRDRNSGNTIYF
clone_size: .; j_call: TRBJ2-1; d_call: TRBD2; v_call: TRBV19; cdr3_length: 12; cdr3_nt: TGTGCCAGTAGTGCGGGAGACAATGAGCAGTTCTTC; cdr3_aa: CASSAGDNEQFF
clone_size: .; j_call: TRBJ2-5; d_call: TRBD1; v_call: TRBV2; cdr3_length: 15; cdr3_nt: TGTGCCAGCAGTTTCGTGACAGGGGCTTACGAGACCCAGTACTTC; cdr3_aa: CASSFVTGAYETQYF
clone_size: .; j_call: TRBJ1-6; d_call: TRBD1; v_call: TRBV30; cdr3_length: 18; cdr3_nt: TGTGCCTGGAGGCCAGAACAGGGGAGAGGAGCGTATAATTCACCCCTCCACTTT; cdr3_aa: CAWRPEQGRGAYNSPLHF
clone_size: .; j_call: TRBJ2-3; d_call: TRBD2; v_call: TRBV5-1; cdr3_length: 15; cdr3_nt: TGCGCCAGCAGCTTGGTAGCGGGATCGGTAGATACGCAGTATTTT; cdr3_aa: CASSLVAGSVDTQYF
clone_size: .; j_call: TRBJ1-5; d_call: .; v_call: TRBV5-5; cdr3_length: 15; cdr3_nt: TGTGCCAGCAGCTCACGCGGGGACCGCGATCAGCCCCAGCATTTT; cdr3_aa: CASSSRGDRDQPQHF
clone_size: few; j_call: TRBJ2-1; d_call: TRBD2; v_call: TRBV7-3; cdr3_length: 15; cdr3_nt: TGTGCCAGCAGCCCGGGCGGGGGAACCTACAATGAGCAGTTCTTC; cdr3_aa: CASSPGGGTYNEQFF
clone_size: .; j_call: TRBJ2-7; d_call: .; v_call: TRBV27; cdr3_length: 13; cdr3_nt: TGTGCCAGCAGTTTCCTTGGCCAGGGCGAGCAGTACTTC; cdr3_aa: CASSFLGQGEQYF
clone_size: .; j_call: TRBJ2-7; d_call: TRBD1; v_call: TRBV29-1; cdr3_length: 13; cdr3_nt: TGCAGCGTCGGACAGGGTGTGGGCTACGAGCAGTACTTC; cdr3_aa: CSVGQGVGYEQYF
clone_size: .; j_call: TRBJ2-1; d_call: .; v_call: TRBV28; cdr3_length: 15; cdr3_nt: TGTGCCAGCGGCTTTGGAGCCGCGAATTACGTTGAGCAGTTCTTC; cdr3_aa: CASGFGAANYVEQFF
clone_size: .; j_call: TRBJ1-5; d_call: .; v_call: TRBV28; cdr3_length: 18; cdr3_nt: TGTGCCAGCAGTTCCCTGAGGACACCCCACAGTTGGGATCAGCCCCAGCATTTT; cdr3_aa: CASSSLRTPHSWDQPQHF
clone_size: once; j_call: TRBJ2-2; d_call: TRBD1; v_call: TRBV28; cdr3_length: 14; cdr3_nt: TGTGCCAGCAGGCGGACAGGGGGAGCCGGGGAGCTGTTTTTT; cdr3_aa: CASRRTGGAGELFF
clone_size: .; j_call: TRBJ2-3; d_call: TRBD1; v_call: TRBV5-1; cdr3_length: 16; cdr3_nt: TGCGCCAGCAGCGACTGGGACAGGGCCAGCACAGATACGCAGTATTTT; cdr3_aa: CASSDWDRASTDTQYF
clone_size: once; j_call: TRBJ1-6; d_call: .; v_call: TRBV28; cdr3_length: 16; cdr3_nt: TGTGCCAGCAGTTTAGGGGGAGGCTCCTATAATTCACCCCTCCACTTT; cdr3_aa: CASSLGGGSYNSPLHF
clone_size: .; j_call: TRBJ2-1; d_call: TRBD2; v_call: TRBV9; cdr3_length: 18; cdr3_nt: TGTGCCAGCAGCCCCTTTTACTCTTGGCGGGGGGGCTACAATGAGCAGTTCTTC; cdr3_aa: CASSPFYSWRGGYNEQFF
clone_size: .; j_call: TRBJ2-7; d_call: .; v_call: TRBV7-2; cdr3_length: 14; cdr3_nt: TGTGCCAGCAGCTTAGCCACAAGCTCCTACGAGCAGTACTTC; cdr3_aa: CASSLATSSYEQYF
clone_size: .; j_call: TRBJ1-2; d_call: TRBD1; v_call: TRBV30; cdr3_length: 15; cdr3_nt: TGTGCCTGGAGTGTTGCTAGGGGGCCGGGCTATGGCTACACCTTC; cdr3_aa: CAWSVARGPGYGYTF
clone_size: .; j_call: TRBJ1-2; d_call: TRBD1; v_call: TRBV27; cdr3_length: 14; cdr3_nt: TGTGCCAGCAGTTCAGGGGGCTTAGACTATGGCTACACCTTC; cdr3_aa: CASSSGGLDYGYTF
clone_size: few; j_call: TRBJ2-3; d_call: TRBD2; v_call: TRBV6-4; cdr3_length: 14; cdr3_nt: TGTGCCAGCAGTGCGGCGGGGGGCACAGATACGCAGTATTTT; cdr3_aa: CASSAAGGTDTQYF
clone_size: .; j_call: TRBJ2-1; d_call: TRBD2; v_call: TRBV10-2; cdr3_length: 19; cdr3_nt: TGCGCCAGCAATAAAGGGGCCTCTAGCGGACGAAACTCCTACAATGAGCAGTTCTTC; cdr3_aa: CASNKGASSGRNSYNEQFF
clone_size: .; j_call: TRBJ2-7; d_call: TRBD2; v_call: TRBV19; cdr3_length: 16; cdr3_nt: TGTGCCAGTAGTTCGGTGACTAGCGGGGACAGCTACGAGCAGTACTTC; cdr3_aa: CASSSVTSGDSYEQYF
clone_size: .; j_call: TRBJ2-7; d_call: .; v_call: TRBV5-8; cdr3_length: 12; cdr3_nt: TGTGCCAGCAGCCAAGGCGGCGGCGAGCAGTACTTC; cdr3_aa: CASSQGGGEQYF
clone_size: .; j_call: TRBJ1-6; d_call: .; v_call: TRBV6-4; cdr3_length: 15; cdr3_nt: TGTGCCAGCAGTGACAGTAGCTCCTATAATTCACCCCTCCACTTT; cdr3_aa: CASSDSSSYNSPLHF
clone_size: once; j_call: TRBJ1-5; d_call: .; v_call: TRBV28; cdr3_length: 12; cdr3_nt: TGTGCCAGCATTACGGGCAATCAGCCCCAGCATTTT; cdr3_aa: CASITGNQPQHF
clone_size: .; j_call: TRBJ2-7; d_call: TRBD2; v_call: TRBV7-9; cdr3_length: 14; cdr3_nt: TGTGCCAGCAGCTTAGAGGGACTAGCGGGAGTCGGGACATTC; cdr3_aa: CASSLEGLAGVGTF
clone_size: .; j_call: TRBJ2-2; d_call: TRBD1; v_call: TRBV5-1; cdr3_length: 15; cdr3_nt: TGCGCCAGCAGCTCGGACAGGGGGCTCACCGGGGAGCTGTTTTTT; cdr3_aa: CASSSDRGLTGELFF
clone_size: .; j_call: TRBJ2-7; d_call: TRBD1; v_call: TRBV4-1; cdr3_length: 16; cdr3_nt: TGCGCCAGCAGCCAAGATGGAGGGACAGGGGCCTACGAGCAGTACTTC; cdr3_aa: CASSQDGGTGAYEQYF
clone_size: once; j_call: TRBJ2-3; d_call: TRBD2; v_call: TRBV25-1; cdr3_length: 16; cdr3_nt: TGTGCCAGCAGTGACCCAGCGGGGGTGTGGACAGATACGCAGTATTTT; cdr3_aa: CASSDPAGVWTDTQYF
clone_size: .; j_call: TRBJ2-7; d_call: .; v_call: TRBV5-4; cdr3_length: 15; cdr3_nt: TGTGCCAGCAGCGTTGGTATGGGGGGAAGGTACGAGCAGTACTTC; cdr3_aa: CASSVGMGGRYEQYF
clone_size: .; j_call: TRBJ1-1; d_call: TRBD1; v_call: TRBV10-3; cdr3_length: 16; cdr3_nt: TGTGCCATCAGTGAAACTAGGACAGGGGCGAGCACTGAAGCTTTCTTT; cdr3_aa: CAISETRTGASTEAFF
clone_size: .; j_call: TRBJ2-3; d_call: TRBD2; v_call: TRBV7-7; cdr3_length: 16; cdr3_nt: TGTGCTAGCAGCTCGGGGGTAGCGGGAGGAACAGATACGCAGTATTTT; cdr3_aa: CASSSGVAGGTDTQYF
clone_size: .; j_call: TRBJ2-5; d_call: TRBD2; v_call: TRBV28; cdr3_length: 14; cdr3_nt: TGTGCCAGCAGTACCTCCGGGACTAGTCAGACCCAGTACTTC; cdr3_aa: CASSTSGTSQTQYF